Listed here are 9 T cell receptor beta chains from one sample, sequenced in a study of blood T cell repertoires in COVID-19. Sequencing was performed with immunoSEQ multiplex PCR; in TCRdb, only in-frame clones are kept and a portion is missing. Of approximately 70,000 clones in the sample, approximately 88% are singletons; the top ten hold roughly 6%. The sequenced sample consisted of peripheral blood. Receptors originate from a woman in her forties or fifties with acute or convalescent COVID-19.

In nucleotides, the CDR3 is TGTGCCTGGAGTGTACTTAGGGGGTTGAACACTGAAGCTTTCTTT. Protein sequence: CAWSVLRGLNTEAFF. The V call is TRBV30, the J call TRBJ1-1, with D perhaps TRBD1 (6 bases). V shed 0 bases and J shed 0 bases, with 11 bases lying between them. The CDR3 sequence is 15 residues long. The germline gives CDR1 GTSNPN, CDR2 SVGIG (reference sequence).

The CDR3 bases are TGTGCCAGCAGTGAAGATGCAGCGAGCTACGAGCAGTACTTC. The encoded protein is CASSEDAASYEQYF. The J gene is TRBJ2-7, the V gene TRBV6-1; unclear D gene. V lost 1 base and J lost 3, with 10 bases in between. Germline assignment: CDR1 MNHNS and CDR2 SASEGT. The CDR3 loop spans 14 amino acids.

The gene calls are TRBV3-1 (or the pseudogene TRBV3-2) and TRBJ1-2; 7 nucleotides agree with TRBD1. The trim removed 3 bases at V and 8 bases at J, leaving 9 bases unmatched. Germline lookup yields CDR1 LGHDT and CDR2 YNNKEL (reference sequence). The CDR3 loop spans 14 amino acids. CDR3 region: CASSQDADRAGYTF. CDR3 bases: TGTGCCAGCAGCCAGGATGCAGACAGGGCCGGCTACACCTTC.

The genes are TRBV4-2 and TRBJ2-5; weak D call: TRBD2 (6 bases). This CDR3 region has 15 residues. V was cut by 1 base and J by 2 bases, with 11 bases left in between. The germline CDR1 and CDR2 sequences are LGHNA and YNFKEQ. This CDR3 reads CASSQVSGQQETQYF. Written as DNA, the CDR3 is TGTGCCAGCAGCCAAGTGAGCGGGCAGCAAGAGACCCAGTACTTC.

V and J are TRBV4-3 and TRBJ1-2; 7 positions agree with TRBD1. Per germline, CDR1 LGHNA and CDR2 YSLEER. V shed 0 bases and J 4 bases; nucleotides not matched to a gene: 8. The CDR3 is made up of 16 amino acids. This CDR3 is CASSQDPKGQSYGYTF. DNA for the CDR3: TGCGCCAGCAGCCAAGATCCTAAGGGACAGAGCTATGGCTACACCTTC.

The chain couples TRBV9 to TRBJ2-1; TRBD2 agrees at 7 bases. The CDR3 runs to 13 residues. V was pared by 2 bases and J by 8 bases, with 4 bases of the junction left unmatched. Germline CDR1 is SGDLS and CDR2 is YYNGEE. CDR3 in amino acids: CASSVGGSYEQFF. The CDR3 DNA is TGTGCCAGCAGCGTGGGCGGGAGCTATGAGCAGTTCTTC.

This chain uses TRBV4-2 with TRBJ1-1; TRBD1 agrees at 11 bases. The germline V gene has CDR1 LGHNA and CDR2 YNFKEQ. Trimming at V came to 5 bases and at J to 6 bases, leaving 5 bases not matched to a gene. This CDR3 contains 14 residues. The DNA for the CDR3 is TGTGCCAGCAGCTTTGGACAGGGGGCCGCTGAAGCTTTCTTT. Its translation: CASSFGQGAAEAFF.

In DNA, the CDR3 is TGTGCCAGCAGCGTAAAGATGGCCGCGGACACTGAAGCTTTCTTT. Translation: CASSVKMAADTEAFF. The J gene is TRBJ1-1, the V gene TRBV9, with D hard to call. Per germline, CDR1 SGDLS and CDR2 YYNGEE. CDR3 length: 15 amino acids. Trimming left V 1 base short and J 3 bases short, with 13 bases between.

The CDR3 is CASSFERLALGNEQFF. Written as DNA, the CDR3 is TGCGCCAGCAGCTTTGAGCGCCTAGCGCTGGGTAATGAGCAGTTCTTC. The chain couples TRBV5-1 to TRBJ2-1; possible D gene TRBD2, 6 bases. Germline V gene sequence: CDR1 SGHRS, CDR2 YFSETQ. V was trimmed by 2 bases and J by 7 bases, leaving 19 bases between them. The CDR3 spans 16 residues. Supplemented by reference TRBV5-1 and TRBJ2-1, the full variable domain reads KAGVTQTPRYLIKTRGQQVTLSCSPISGHRSVSWYQQTPGQGLQFLFEYFSETQRNKGNFPGRFSGRQFSNSRSEMNVSTLELGDSALYLCASSFERLALGNEQFFGPGTRLTVL.